The rows below give T cell receptor beta chains drawn from one sample of a study of PD-L1 blockade in urothelial cancer. The protocol was immunoSEQ multiplex PCR, while the TCRdb copy is restricted to in-frame clones and leaves out a portion. Of more than 90,000 clones listed, roughly 85% are singletons. The input for sequencing was PBMCs, taken around atezolizumab (anti-PD-L1) treatment. The receptors shown here come from a man in his 70s with urothelial cancer. Each CDR3 is given with its conserved first and last residue. Only some rows state a clone size, as once, few, many or a class for expanded clones.

V gene	clone size	J gene	CDR3 protein
TRBV7-6	once	TRBJ2-3	CASSLKLSRGADTQYF
TRBV30	-	TRBJ1-6	CAWSITFGQGDYNSPLHF
TRBV5-1	-	TRBJ1-6	CASSFGDSSYNSPLHF
TRBV19	few	TRBJ1-2	CASSKEPSRTPGYTF
TRBV6-1	-	TRBJ1-5	CASSEGSYSNQPQHF
TRBV30	-	TRBJ2-3	CAWSQLVTSTDTQYF
TRBV19	-	TRBJ1-2	CASSNAPTGTVGYTF
TRBV21-1	few	TRBJ2-7	CASSSLWALAYEQYF
TRBV7-6	-	TRBJ2-1	CASSPTYGGAYNEQFF
TRBV19	-	TRBJ2-4	CASSILGTGKLF
TRBV5-1	-	TRBJ2-7	CASSRSGRGAYEQYF
TRBV5-6	-	TRBJ1-2	CASSRGQGVYGYTF
TRBV30	-	TRBJ2-2	CAWRAGPNTGELFF
TRBV2	-	TRBJ2-6	CASGTGGGGSGANVLTF
TRBV5-5	-	TRBJ1-4	CASSLATGPNEKLFF
TRBV7-9	-	TRBJ2-1	CASSFASGGAIEQFF
TRBV7-9	once	TRBJ1-1	CASTPPAGATEAFF
TRBV27	-	TRBJ1-5	CASSRYRTGGNQPQHF
TRBV9	-	TRBJ2-3	CASSVVADPGDTQYF
TRBV27	many	TRBJ1-6	CASSFIGDGYNSPLHF
TRBV28	-	TRBJ1-5	CASTYSSNQPQHF
TRBV2	-	TRBJ2-4	CASRARDRVVKNIQYF